This TCR beta chain was captured by sequencing in a study of CD8 T cells in ankylosing spondylitis. General observations from the study: Clones linked to disease were reported to show significant enrichment in matched ankylosing spondylitis synovial fluid. The study identified a TCR beta motif of several highly homologous variants that appeared characteristic of ankylosing spondylitis blood.

TCRdb fed the 5' RACE reads into MiXCR, producing one record per CDR3 protein. The table lists around 330,000 distinct CDR3 sequences, 11% of them singletons, with roughly 9.2% in the top ten. This CDR3 region has 13 residues. Germline assignment: CDR1 LNHDA and CDR2 SQIVND (reference sequence). V was cut by 3 bases and J by 8 bases, with 13 bases left in between. This clonotype was counted only a few times. Its specificity is not known. The chain carries TRBV19 and TRBJ1-2; tentative D call: TRBD1 (5 bases). The sequenced sample was blood, either unsorted or a sorted T cell fraction (not recorded which). The receptor comes from a female donor with ankylosing spondylitis or in good health (not recorded which). The CDR3 loop reads CASSISRVQGYTF. DNA for the CDR3: TGTGCCAGTAGTATTAGCAGGGTTCAGGGCTACACCTTC.